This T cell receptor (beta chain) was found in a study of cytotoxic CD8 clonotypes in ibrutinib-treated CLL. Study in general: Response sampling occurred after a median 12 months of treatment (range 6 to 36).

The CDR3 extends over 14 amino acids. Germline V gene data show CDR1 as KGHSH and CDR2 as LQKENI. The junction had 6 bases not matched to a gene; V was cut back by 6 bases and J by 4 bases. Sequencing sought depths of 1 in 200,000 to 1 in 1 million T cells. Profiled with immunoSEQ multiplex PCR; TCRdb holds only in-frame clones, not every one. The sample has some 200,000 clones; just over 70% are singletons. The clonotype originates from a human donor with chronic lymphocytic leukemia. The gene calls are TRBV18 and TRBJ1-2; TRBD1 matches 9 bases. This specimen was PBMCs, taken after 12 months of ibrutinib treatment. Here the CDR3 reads CASSPGTGSYGYTF. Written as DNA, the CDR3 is TGTGCCAGCTCGCCCGGGACAGGGTCCTATGGCTACACCTTC. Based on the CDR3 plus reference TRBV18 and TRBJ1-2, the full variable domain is NAGVMQNPRHLVRRRGQEARLRCSPMKGHSHVYWYRQLPEEGLKFMVYLQKENIIDESGMPKERFSAEFPKEGPSILRIQQVVRGDSAAYFCASSPGTGSYGYTFGSGTRLTVV.